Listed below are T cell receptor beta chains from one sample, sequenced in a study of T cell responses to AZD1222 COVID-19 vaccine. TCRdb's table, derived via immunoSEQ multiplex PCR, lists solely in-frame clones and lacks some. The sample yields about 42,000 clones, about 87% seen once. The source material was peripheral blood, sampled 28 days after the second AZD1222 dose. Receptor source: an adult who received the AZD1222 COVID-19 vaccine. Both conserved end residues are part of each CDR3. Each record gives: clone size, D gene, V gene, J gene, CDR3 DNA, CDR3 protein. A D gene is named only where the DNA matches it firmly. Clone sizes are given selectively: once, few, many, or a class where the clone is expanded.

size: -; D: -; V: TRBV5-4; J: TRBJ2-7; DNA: TGTGCCAGCAGCTTCGGGACTTCGGAGAACTACGAGCAGTACTTC; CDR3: CASSFGTSENYEQYF
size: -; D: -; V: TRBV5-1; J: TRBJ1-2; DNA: TGCGCCAGCAGCTTGGCTGGGGATTTAGGTGGCTACACCTTC; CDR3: CASSLAGDLGGYTF
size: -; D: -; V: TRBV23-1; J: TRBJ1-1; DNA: TGCGCCAGCACCACGCGATCGGACGGATTCACTGAAGCTTTCTTT; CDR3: CASTTRSDGFTEAFF
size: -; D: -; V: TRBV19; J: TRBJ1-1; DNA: TGTGCCAGTAGTATTTGGGTCCGGAACACTGAAGCTTTCTTT; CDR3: CASSIWVRNTEAFF
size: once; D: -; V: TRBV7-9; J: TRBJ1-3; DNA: TGTGCCAGCAGCTTATCGGGGTACGCTGGAAACACCATATATTTT; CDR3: CASSLSGYAGNTIYF
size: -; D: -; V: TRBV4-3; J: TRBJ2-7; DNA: TGCGCCAGCAGCCCTCAAACGGGCGGTATCTACGAGCAGTACTTC; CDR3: CASSPQTGGIYEQYF
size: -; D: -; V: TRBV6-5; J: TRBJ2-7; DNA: TGTGCCAGCAGTTATAGGGTTAAGAACGAGCAGTACTTC; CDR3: CASSYRVKNEQYF
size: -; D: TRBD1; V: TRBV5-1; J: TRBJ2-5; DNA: TGCGCCAGCAGCCTACAGGGACAGGGGGCATTGGAGACCCAGTACTTC; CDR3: CASSLQGQGALETQYF
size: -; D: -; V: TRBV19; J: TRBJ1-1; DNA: TGTGCCAGTAGTATAGTGGCCGGCCTGAACACTGAAGCTTTCTTT; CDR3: CASSIVAGLNTEAFF
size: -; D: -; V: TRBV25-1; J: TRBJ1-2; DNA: TGTGCCAGCAGTGAACCGGGGAGAATCTCTGGCTACACCTTC; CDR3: CASSEPGRISGYTF
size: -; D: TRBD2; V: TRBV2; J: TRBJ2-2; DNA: TGTGCCAGCAGGCTCCTAGCGGGGAGGAACACCGGGGAGCTGTTTTTT; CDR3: CASRLLAGRNTGELFF
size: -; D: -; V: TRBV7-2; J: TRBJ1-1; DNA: TGTGCCAGCAGCTTAGGCAATGCTTTCTTT; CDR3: CASSLGNAFF
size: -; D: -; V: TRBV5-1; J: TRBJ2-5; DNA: TGCGCCAGCAGCTTGGGGACTCCCCAAGAGACCCAGTACTTC; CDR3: CASSLGTPQETQYF
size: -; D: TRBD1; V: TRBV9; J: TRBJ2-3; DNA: TGTGCCAGCAGCGTAGACAAACAGGGGGCAATCACAGATACGCAGTATTTT; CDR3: CASSVDKQGAITDTQYF
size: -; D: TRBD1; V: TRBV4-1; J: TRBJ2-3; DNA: TGCGCCAGCAGCCAAGAAGCACAGGGGGATACGCAGTATTTT; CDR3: CASSQEAQGDTQYF
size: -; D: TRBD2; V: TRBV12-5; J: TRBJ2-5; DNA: TGTGCTAGTGGGGCCGGGACTAGCGTTTCGGAGACCCAGTACTTC; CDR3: CASGAGTSVSETQYF
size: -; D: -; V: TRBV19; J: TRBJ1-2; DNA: TGTGCCAGTAGTATCGGGGGGACACCGTTCCGGGGCTATGGCTACACCTTC; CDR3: CASSIGGTPFRGYGYTF
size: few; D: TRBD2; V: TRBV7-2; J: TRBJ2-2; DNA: TGTGCCAGCACCTTGACTAGCGGGGGGACATACACCGGGGAGCTGTTTTTT; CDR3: CASTLTSGGTYTGELFF
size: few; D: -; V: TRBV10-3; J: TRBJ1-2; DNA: TGTGCCATCAGGGGGAACGGGGGGACCTATGGCTACACCTTC; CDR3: CAIRGNGGTYGYTF
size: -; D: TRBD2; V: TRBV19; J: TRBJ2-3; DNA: TGTGCCAGTACGACTAGCGAGAAACCCACAGATACGCAGTATTTT; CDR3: CASTTSEKPTDTQYF
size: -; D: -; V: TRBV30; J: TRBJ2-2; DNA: TGTGCCTGCGGAGGGTTAGGACAACGCCAGAACACCGGGGAGCTGTTTTTT; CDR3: CACGGLGQRQNTGELFF
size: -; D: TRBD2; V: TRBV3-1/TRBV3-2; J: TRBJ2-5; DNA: TGTGCCAGCAGTCTCAGAGCGGGAGGGGCGGAGACCCAGTACTTC; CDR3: CASSLRAGGAETQYF
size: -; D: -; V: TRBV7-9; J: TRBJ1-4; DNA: TGTGCCAGCTCCCCTGCCGAGTCAACTAATGAAAAACTGTTTTTT; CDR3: CASSPAESTNEKLFF
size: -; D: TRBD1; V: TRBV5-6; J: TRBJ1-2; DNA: TGTGCCAGCAGCCCGGGACAGGACTATGGCTACACCTTC; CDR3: CASSPGQDYGYTF
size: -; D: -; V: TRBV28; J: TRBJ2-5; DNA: TGTGCCGAAGGTGAGACCCAGTACTTC; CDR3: CAEGETQYF
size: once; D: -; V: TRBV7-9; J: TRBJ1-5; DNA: TGTGCCAGCAGCCGGGACAGCAATCAGCCCCAGCATTTT; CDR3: CASSRDSNQPQHF
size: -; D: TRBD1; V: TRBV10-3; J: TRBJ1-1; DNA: TGTGCCATCAGTGAGTCCTCCGGGACAGGGAACACTGAAGCTTTCTTT; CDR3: CAISESSGTGNTEAFF
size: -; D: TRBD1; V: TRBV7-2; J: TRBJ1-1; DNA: TGTGCCAGCAGCTTAGCGGGACAGGTTGGTGAAGCTTTCTTT; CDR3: CASSLAGQVGEAFF
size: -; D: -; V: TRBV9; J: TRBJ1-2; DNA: TGTGCCAGCAGCGTAGGGGGGTCCTATGGCTACACCTTC; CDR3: CASSVGGSYGYTF
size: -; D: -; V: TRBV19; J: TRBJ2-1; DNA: TGTGCCAGTAGTGCCCTCGGGCCCTACAATGAGCAGTTCTTC; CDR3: CASSALGPYNEQFF
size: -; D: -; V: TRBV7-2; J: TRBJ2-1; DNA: TGTGCCAGCAGCTTAGAGGGCGATGAGCAGTTCTTC; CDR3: CASSLEGDEQFF
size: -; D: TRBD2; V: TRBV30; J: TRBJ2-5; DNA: TGTGCCTGGACTAGCGGGCAAGAGACCCAGTACTTC; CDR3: CAWTSGQETQYF
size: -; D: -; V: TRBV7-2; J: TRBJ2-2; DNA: TGTGCCAGCAGCTTAGCCGATCCCGGGGAGCTGTTTTTT; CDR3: CASSLADPGELFF
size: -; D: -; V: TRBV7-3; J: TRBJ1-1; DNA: TGTGCCAGCAGCCGAGGGGGGATGAACACTGAAGCTTTCTTT; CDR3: CASSRGGMNTEAFF
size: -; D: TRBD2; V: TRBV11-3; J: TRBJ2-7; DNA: TGTGCCAGCAGCTTGAGCGGGAGGGATGAGCAGTACTTC; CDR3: CASSLSGRDEQYF
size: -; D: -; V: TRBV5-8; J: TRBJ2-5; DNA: TGTGCCAGCAGTCGCGGTTCGTGGGAGACCCAGTACTTC; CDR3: CASSRGSWETQYF
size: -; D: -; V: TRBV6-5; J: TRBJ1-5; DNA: TGTGCCAGCAGTTACTCCCAGGCCAATCAGCCCCAGCATTTT; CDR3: CASSYSQANQPQHF
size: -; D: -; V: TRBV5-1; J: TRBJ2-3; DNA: TGCGCCAGCATCCCCGGGGCAGGGAGGCCAGATACGCAGTATTTT; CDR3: CASIPGAGRPDTQYF
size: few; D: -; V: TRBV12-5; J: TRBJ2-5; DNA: TGTGCTAGTGGTTTGGGACAGACTACGGGGACCCAGTACTTC; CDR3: CASGLGQTTGTQYF
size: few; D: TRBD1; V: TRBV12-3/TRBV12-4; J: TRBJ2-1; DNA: TGTGCCAGCAGTCTGGGACAGGGTAAGCTCTTC; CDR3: CASSLGQGKLF
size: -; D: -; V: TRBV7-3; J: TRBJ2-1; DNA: TGTGCCAGCAGCTTCGGGTCCAGATACAATGAGCAGTTCTTC; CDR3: CASSFGSRYNEQFF
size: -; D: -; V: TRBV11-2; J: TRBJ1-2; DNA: TGTGCCAGCATCCGGTTGGGGGGAGCTAACTATGGCTACACCTTC; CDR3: CASIRLGGANYGYTF
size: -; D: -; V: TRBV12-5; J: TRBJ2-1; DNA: TGTGCTAGTGGTTCCACGGGGTTGAGGGGCAAAACCTACAATGAGCAGTTCTTC; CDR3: CASGSTGLRGKTYNEQFF
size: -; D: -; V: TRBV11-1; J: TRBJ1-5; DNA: TGTGCCAGCAGCTGGGGAAGCAATCAGCCCCAGCATTTT; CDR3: CASSWGSNQPQHF
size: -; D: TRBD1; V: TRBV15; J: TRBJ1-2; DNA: TGTGCCACCAGGAACACCACAGGGGGGTTTGGCTACACCTTC; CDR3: CATRNTTGGFGYTF
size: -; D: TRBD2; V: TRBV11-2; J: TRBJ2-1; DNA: TGTGCCAGCAGCTTCAGCGGGGATTACAATGAGCAGTTCTTC; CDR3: CASSFSGDYNEQFF
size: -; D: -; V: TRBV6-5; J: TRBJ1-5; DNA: TGTGCCAGCAGCTCGGGGGATTATAGCAATCAGCCCCAGCATTTT; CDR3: CASSSGDYSNQPQHF
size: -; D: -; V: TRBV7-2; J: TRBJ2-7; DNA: TGTGCCAGCAGCTTAGAAGATTGGGCCTACGAGCAGTACTTC; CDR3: CASSLEDWAYEQYF
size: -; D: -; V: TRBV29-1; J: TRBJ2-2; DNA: TGCAGCGCCAGAAGGGGGGGCCAATCCGGGGAGCTGTTTTTT; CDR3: CSARRGGQSGELFF
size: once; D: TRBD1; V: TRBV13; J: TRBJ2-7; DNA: TGTGCCAGCAGCTTAGGCAAACCCGGGACAGGGAGGCTCGGGCAGTACTTC; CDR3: CASSLGKPGTGRLGQYF
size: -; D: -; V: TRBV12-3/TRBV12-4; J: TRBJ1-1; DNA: TGTGCCAGCAGTTACAGGGACTACACTGAAGCTTTCTTT; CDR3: CASSYRDYTEAFF
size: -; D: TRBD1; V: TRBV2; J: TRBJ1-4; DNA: TGTGCCAGCAGTGGGACAGGCTGGGAAAAACTGTTTTTT; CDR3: CASSGTGWEKLFF
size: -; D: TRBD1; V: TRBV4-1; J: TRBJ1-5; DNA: TGCGCCAGCAGTCCAGACCCCGGACAGGGTGGCAATCAGCCCCAGCATTTT; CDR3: CASSPDPGQGGNQPQHF
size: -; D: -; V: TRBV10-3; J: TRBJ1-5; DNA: TGTGCCATCACTGATAATGATAGCAATCAGCCCCAGCATTTT; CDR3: CAITDNDSNQPQHF
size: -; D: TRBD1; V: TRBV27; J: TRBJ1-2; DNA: TGTGCCAGCAGTTTACAGGGGGGCCCCTATGGCTACACCTTC; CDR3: CASSLQGGPYGYTF
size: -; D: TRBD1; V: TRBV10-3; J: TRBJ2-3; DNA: TGTGCCATTGGGACAGGGGGGGAAGATACGCAGTATTTT; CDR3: CAIGTGGEDTQYF
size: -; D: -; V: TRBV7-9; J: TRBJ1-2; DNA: TGTGCCAGCAGTCCCGGTCAAGGGTACTATGGCTACACCTTC; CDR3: CASSPGQGYYGYTF
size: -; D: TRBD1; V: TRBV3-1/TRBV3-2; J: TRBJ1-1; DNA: TGTGCCAGCAGCCAGGGACAGGTGCGCACTGAAGCTTTCTTT; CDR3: CASSQGQVRTEAFF
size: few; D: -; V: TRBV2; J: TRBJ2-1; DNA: TGTGCCAGCAGTGATCAGGGCCAATACAATGAGCAGTTCTTC; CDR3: CASSDQGQYNEQFF
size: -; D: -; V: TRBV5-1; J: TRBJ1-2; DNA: TGCGCCAGCAGCTTGGCCCCGACGGGGGCGGATGGCTACACCTTC; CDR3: CASSLAPTGADGYTF